These 20 T cell receptor beta chains originate from one sample sequenced in a study of OX40 agonist ivuxolimab in advanced cancers. Method: immunoSEQ multiplex PCR; TCRdb's copy keeps in-frame clones and lacks some. Here the sample spans about 74,000 clones, almost 85% being singletons. Sequencing used CD4+ or CD8+ T cells sorted from blood, obtained in a trial of the OX40 agonist ivuxolimab. All receptors come from an adult with an advanced solid tumor such as melanoma, head and neck, liver or kidney cancer.

J is TRBJ2-3 and V is TRBV29-1, with TRBD1 matching over 7 bases. With V trimmed by 7 bases and J by 4 bases, 8 bases remained unmatched. The CDR3 extends over 13 amino acids. The germline V gene encodes CDR1 SQVTM and CDR2 ANQGSEA. The CDR3: CSASTGLADTQYF. In nucleotides, the CDR3 is TGCAGCGCTTCGACAGGGTTGGCAGATACGCAGTATTTT.

This chain uses TRBV19 with TRBJ2-3; 15 bases agree with TRBD2. V shed 7 bases and J 6 bases; nucleotides not matched to a gene: 5. The germline V gene has CDR1 LNHDA and CDR2 SQIVND (reference sequence). The CDR3 loop spans 15 amino acids. The CDR3 bases are TGTGCCAGTAACGGACTAGCGGGGGGGGCGGATACGCAGTATTTT. Translating gives CASNGLAGGADTQYF.

This sequence joins TRBV27 and TRBJ1-1; D is uncertain. The CDR3 consists of 13 residues. Trimming left V 4 bases short and J 3 bases short, with 9 bases between. Looked up from germline, CDR1 is MNHEY and CDR2 is SMNVEV (reference sequence). The CDR3 sequence is CASSSRRDTEAFF. As DNA, the CDR3 is TGTGCCAGCAGTTCCCGTAGGGACACTGAAGCTTTCTTT.

V gene TRBV4-1 combines with J gene TRBJ2-7; 7 positions agree with TRBD1. The CDR3 has 13 amino acids. Germline CDR1 MGHRA, CDR2 YSYEKL. The trim removed 4 bases at V and 2 bases at J, leaving 2 bases unmatched. Here the CDR3 DNA reads TGCGCCAGCAGCCTAGACAGGGCCTACGAGCAGTACTTC. Translating gives CASSLDRAYEQYF.

The gene calls are TRBV4-1 and TRBJ2-1; D might be TRBD1 (5 bases). The CDR3 length is 16 residues. Germline assignment: CDR1 MGHRA and CDR2 YSYEKL. The V end was cut by 4 bases, the J end by 8 bases, with 21 bases between. The CDR3 here is CASSLTPPLGDHEQFF. CDR3 sequence (DNA): TGCGCCAGCAGCCTAACCCCCCCCCTAGGGGATCATGAGCAGTTCTTC.

The CDR3 loop is CSARGGETQYF. The CDR3 DNA sequence: TGCAGTGCTCGCGGGGGAGAGACCCAGTACTTC. V is TRBV20-1 and J is TRBJ2-5, with TRBD2 identical over 7 bases. Germline V gene sequence: CDR1 DFQATT, CDR2 SNEGSKA (reference sequence). The trim removed 5 bases at V and 4 bases at J, leaving 1 base unmatched. CDR3 length: 11 residues.

The CDR3 coding sequence is TGCGCCAGCTCCACGGGGAGGGGGTTATTCCATGAGCAGTTCTTC. Encoded protein: CASSTGRGLFHEQFF. The chain is built from TRBV5-1 and TRBJ2-1; D is possibly TRBD2 (7 bases). Germline V lookup: CDR1 SGHRS, CDR2 YFSETQ. CDR3 length equals 15 residues. V was pared by 7 bases and J by 8 bases, with 22 bases between. The entire variable domain, with the rest obtained from reference TRBV5-1 and TRBJ2-1, is as follows: KAGVTQTPRYLIKTRGQQVTLSCSPISGHRSVSWYQQTPGQGLQFLFEYFSETQRNKGNFPGRFSGRQFSNSRSEMNVSTLELGDSALYLCASSTGRGLFHEQFFGPGTRLTVL.

The chain has TRBV5-4 and TRBJ2-1, with TRBD2 matching 8 bases. The CDR3 is made up of 16 amino acids. Germline V lookup: CDR1 SGHNT, CDR2 YYREEE (reference sequence). The V segment lost 4 bases and the J segment 2 bases; nucleotides outside the gene matches: 8. The CDR3 nucleotides are TGTGCCAGCAGCCCCCAGCGGGGGAAAACCTACAATGAGCAGTTCTTC. Protein product: CASSPQRGKTYNEQFF.

The chain uses TRBV5-1 and TRBJ1-1; D is uncertain. CDR3 length equals 12 residues. Trimming removed 0 bases at V and 5 bases at J, with 5 bases between. Per germline, CDR1 SGHRS and CDR2 YFSETQ. Here the CDR3 DNA reads TGCGCCAGCAGCTTGGGGACGACTGAAGCTTTCTTT. It encodes CASSLGTTEAFF.

The chain couples TRBV29-1 to TRBJ2-5; no definite D call. CDR1 SQVTM and CDR2 ANQGSEA come from the germline V gene. The CDR3 has 12 residues. The V gene lost 5 bases and the J gene lost 4 bases, with 11 bases spanning the gap. CDR3 amino acids: CSVLGLRETQYF. The CDR3 region has the DNA TGCAGCGTTCTCGGGCTACGAGAGACCCAGTACTTC.

The genes are TRBV18 and TRBJ1-5; no clear D. From germline, CDR1 is KGHSH and CDR2 LQKENI. V gave up 4 bases and J gave up 4 bases, with 11 bases separating them. The CDR3 sequence is 14 residues long. The CDR3 region is CASSQSRENQPQHF. CDR3 bases: TGTGCCAGCTCACAGTCAAGGGAAAATCAGCCCCAGCATTTT.

This chain joins TRBV11-3 and TRBJ2-1; D gene unclear. V was cut by 9 bases and J by 5 bases, with 8 bases left in between. Germline V gene sequence: CDR1 SGHNT, CDR2 YENEEA. The CDR3 is 11 amino acids. The CDR3 DNA reads TGTGCCAGAGGGATCGACAATGAGCAGTTCTTC. This codes for CARGIDNEQFF.

V is TRBV7-2 and J is TRBJ2-3; 7 bases line up with TRBD2. The V gene end was trimmed by 5 bases and the J gene end by 2 bases; junction bases not matched to a gene: 13. CDR3 length: 17 amino acids. Germline CDR1 SGHTA, CDR2 FQGNSA. The CDR3 DNA is TGTGCCAGCAGCCCCGGGACTCTCGGGAGGACCACAGATACGCAGTATTTT. Translating it yields CASSPGTLGRTTDTQYF.

The chain has TRBV18 and TRBJ2-3; 11 bases agree with TRBD2. Unmatched junction bases numbered 9, after V lost 1 base and J lost 0 bases. This CDR3 has 19 amino acids. Germline CDR1 KGHSH, CDR2 LQKENI. The CDR3 protein is CASSPRRTSGYISTDTQYF. DNA of the CDR3: TGTGCCAGCTCACCACGCAGGACTAGCGGGTACATTAGCACAGATACGCAGTATTTT.

The sample holds a few counts of this clone. This chain connects TRBV9 to TRBJ2-1; perhaps D is TRBD1 or TRBD2 (7 bases each). The length of the CDR3 is 19 residues. Trimming pared 2 bases from V and 6 bases from J, leaving 27 bases between. The germline V gene has CDR1 SGDLS and CDR2 YYNGEE. CDR3 loop: CASSVRTGLGLEKRNEQFF. CDR3 coding DNA: TGTGCCAGCAGCGTGAGGACAGGTCTCGGACTAGAAAAGCGCAATGAGCAGTTCTTC.

This chain uses TRBV11-2 with TRBJ2-7; tentative D call: TRBD1 (5 bases). CDR3 length: 14 amino acids. Germline CDR1 is SGHAT and CDR2 is FQNNGV. With 0 bases removed from V and 2 bases from J, the gap between germline ends came to 8 bases. The CDR3 loop reads CASSLEQDTYEQYF. CDR3 DNA: TGTGCCAGCAGCTTAGAACAGGACACCTACGAGCAGTACTTC.

On this clone: This sample also contains other DNA sequences that code for the same CDR3. The chain uses TRBV4-1 and TRBJ2-7, with 7 bases aligning to TRBD1. CDR1 and CDR2 from the germline V gene are MGHRA and YSYEKL. The V and J ends lost 4 bases and 0 bases, in that order; junction bases with no gene match: 6. The CDR3 contains 15 residues. As DNA, the CDR3 is TGCGCCAGCAGCCCGACAGGGCTAAGCTCCTACGAGCAGTACTTC. Protein: CASSPTGLSSYEQYF.

The chain couples TRBV19 to TRBJ2-7, with 7 nucleotides matching TRBD2. This CDR3 comprises 13 residues. Germline V lookup: CDR1 LNHDA, CDR2 SQIVND (reference sequence). Trimming took 7 bases from V and 5 from J; bases not matched to a gene: 8. The CDR3: CASTPGRGDEQYF. CDR3 coding DNA: TGTGCCAGTACCCCAGGGAGGGGCGACGAGCAGTACTTC.

This clone was seen just once. This rearrangement joins TRBV2 to TRBJ2-2; 10 nucleotides match TRBD1. The CDR3 loop spans 16 amino acids. Germline V CDR1 and CDR2: SNHLY, FYNNEI. After removal of 6 bases from V and 0 bases from J, the junction contained 4 bases not matched to a gene. Written as DNA, the CDR3 is TGTGCCAGCAGGAGACAGGGGGCAACGAACACCGGGGAGCTGTTTTTT. It encodes CASRRQGATNTGELFF.

This rearrangement joins TRBV7-9 to TRBJ1-2; 10 positions agree with TRBD1. The CDR3 spans 14 residues. Germline lookup yields CDR1 SEHNR and CDR2 FQNEAQ (reference sequence). V shed 1 base and J 10 bases; nucleotides not matched to a gene: 6. The CDR3 DNA reads TGTGCCAGCAGCTTAGAAGGGACAGGGGCGGCCTACACCTTC. Translated, it gives CASSLEGTGAAYTF. The full variable domain, its missing parts supplied by reference TRBV7-9 and TRBJ1-2, is DTGVSQNPRHKITKRGQNVTFRCDPISEHNRLYWYRQTLGQGPEFLTYFQNEAQLEKSRLLSDRFSAERPKGSFSTLEIQRTEQGDSAMYLCASSLEGTGAAYTFGSGTRLTVV.